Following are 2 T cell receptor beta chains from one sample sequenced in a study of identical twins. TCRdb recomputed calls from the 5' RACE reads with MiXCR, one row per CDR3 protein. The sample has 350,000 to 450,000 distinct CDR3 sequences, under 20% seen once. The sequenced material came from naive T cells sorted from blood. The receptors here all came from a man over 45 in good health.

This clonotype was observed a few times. CDR3 in amino acids: CASSLAASRSDSPLHF. In DNA form, the CDR3 reads TGTGCCAGCAGCTTAGCGGCCTCCAGGTCGGATTCACCCCTCCACTTT. The rearrangement uses TRBV11-2 and TRBJ1-6; D remains unclear. Looked up from germline, CDR1 is SGHAT and CDR2 is FQNNGV. The CDR3 is 16 amino acids. Deletions cut 1 base from V and 8 bases from J, with 15 bases between.

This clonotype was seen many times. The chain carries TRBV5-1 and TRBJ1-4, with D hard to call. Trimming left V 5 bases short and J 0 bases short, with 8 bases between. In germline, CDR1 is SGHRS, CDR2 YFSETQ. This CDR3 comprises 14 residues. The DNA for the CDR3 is TGCGCCAGCAGTCCGACGGCAACTAATGAAAAACTGTTTTTT. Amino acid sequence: CASSPTATNEKLFF.